The clone carrying this TCR beta chain has a handful of counts. This record comes from a study of technical replicates of blood from several donors. The J segment lost 6 bases and the V segment lost 6 bases, leaving 13 bases of the junction unmatched. The CDR3 is 15 amino acids. Germline V gene lookup returns CDR1 SEHNR and CDR2 FQNEAQ (reference sequence). Measured with immunoSEQ multiplex PCR; TCRdb has only the in-frame clones, and not every one. The table includes 45,000 to 60,000 clones, more than 85% detected once. This receptor was obtained from a human donor in good health. Some clones in this sample may be carry-over from other donors' samples. Sequences were obtained from PBMCs. V gene TRBV7-9 combines with J gene TRBJ1-1; 7 nucleotides align to TRBD1. The CDR3 protein is CASSFVAGGGAEAFF. The CDR3 nucleotides read TGTGCCAGCAGTTTCGTCGCAGGGGGAGGCGCTGAAGCTTTCTTT.